The rows below give T cell receptor beta chains drawn from one sample of a study of OX40 agonist ivuxolimab in advanced cancers. Only in-frame clones appear in the TCRdb table, and some are missing; sequencing was by immunoSEQ multiplex PCR. Among tens of thousands of clones listed, roughly 85% were seen once. The sequenced sample was CD4+ or CD8+ T cells sorted from blood, obtained in a trial of the OX40 agonist ivuxolimab. These TCRs come from an adult with an advanced solid tumor such as melanoma, head and neck, liver or kidney cancer. Both conserved end residues are part of each CDR3. A D gene is named only where the DNA matches it firmly. Only part of the rows carry a size: once, few, many, or a class if the clone is expanded.

V: TRBV29-1; D: TRBD1; J: TRBJ2-2; size: NA; DNA: TGCAGCGTGGGGACAGGGAGGAACGGGGAGCTGTTTTTT; CDR3: CSVGTGRNGELFF
V: TRBV28; D: NA; J: TRBJ2-6; size: NA; DNA: TGTGCCAGCAGTTTATGGCTTGCGGACCGAACCGCTCTTAGTGCCAACGTCCTGACTTTC; CDR3: CASSLWLADRTALSANVLTF
V: TRBV28; D: NA; J: TRBJ2-7; size: NA; DNA: TGTGCCAGCATGCTACAAGGATACGAGCAGTACTTC; CDR3: CASMLQGYEQYF
V: TRBV30; D: NA; J: TRBJ1-2; size: NA; DNA: TGTGCCTGGAGTGTACTCGGGTATGGCTACACCTTC; CDR3: CAWSVLGYGYTF
V: TRBV5-6; D: NA; J: TRBJ1-3; size: NA; DNA: TGTGCCAGCAGGGGCCGGGCCACGACTGGAAACACCATATATTTT; CDR3: CASRGRATTGNTIYF
V: TRBV9; D: NA; J: TRBJ2-7; size: NA; DNA: TGTGCCAGCAGCGTGACCGGGACTGGACCCTACGAGCAGTACTTC; CDR3: CASSVTGTGPYEQYF
V: TRBV5-1; D: NA; J: TRBJ2-5; size: NA; DNA: TGCGCCAGCAGCGCGGGGGCTAGTCCCTCGGTAGAGACCCAGTACTTC; CDR3: CASSAGASPSVETQYF
V: TRBV6-5; D: TRBD1; J: TRBJ1-4; size: NA; DNA: TGTGCCAGCAGGGAACAGGGGGCTGAAAAACTGTTTTTT; CDR3: CASREQGAEKLFF
V: TRBV30; D: NA; J: TRBJ1-5; size: NA; DNA: TGTGCCTGGAGTCCGGGACTGAGTCCAACAGGCAATCAGCCCCAGCATTTT; CDR3: CAWSPGLSPTGNQPQHF
V: TRBV9; D: TRBD1; J: TRBJ1-2; size: NA; DNA: TGTGCCAGCAGCGTAGCGGGCAGGGGGAGCTATGGCTACACCTTC; CDR3: CASSVAGRGSYGYTF
V: TRBV5-1; D: NA; J: TRBJ2-7; size: NA; DNA: TGCGCCAGCAGCGCTACCGGGACGACCTACGAGCAGTACTTC; CDR3: CASSATGTTYEQYF
V: TRBV6-6; D: NA; J: TRBJ1-5; size: once; DNA: TGTGCCAGCAGATCAGAAAATCAGCCCCAGCATTTT; CDR3: CASRSENQPQHF
V: TRBV28; D: TRBD2; J: TRBJ2-3; size: NA; DNA: TGTGCCAGCAGTCAATCCTGGACTAGCGGGAGAAAATCAGATACGCAGTATTTT; CDR3: CASSQSWTSGRKSDTQYF
V: TRBV18; D: TRBD1; J: TRBJ1-6; size: NA; DNA: TGTGCCAGCTCACCAGGGGGACAGAACTATAATTCACCCCTCCACTTT; CDR3: CASSPGGQNYNSPLHF
V: TRBV5-5; D: TRBD1; J: TRBJ2-7; size: NA; DNA: TGTGCCAGCAGCTTGTTCCCGGGACAGGGTTACGAGCAGTACTTC; CDR3: CASSLFPGQGYEQYF
V: TRBV7-3; D: TRBD1; J: TRBJ1-1; size: NA; DNA: TGTGCCAGCAGCTTGAACAGGGGGAGGCCTGAAGCTTTCTTT; CDR3: CASSLNRGRPEAFF
V: TRBV19; D: TRBD1; J: TRBJ1-2; size: NA; DNA: TGTGCCAGCACACGACAGGGAGAGGATGGCTACACCTTC; CDR3: CASTRQGEDGYTF
V: TRBV5-1; D: NA; J: TRBJ2-3; size: NA; DNA: TGCGCCAGCAGCTTGGGAGGGGTAGATACGCAGTATTTT; CDR3: CASSLGGVDTQYF
V: TRBV9; D: NA; J: TRBJ2-1; size: NA; DNA: TGTGCCAGTAGGGGGGCGGAATACAATGAGCAGTTCTTC; CDR3: CASRGAEYNEQFF
V: TRBV7-2; D: NA; J: TRBJ1-2; size: few; DNA: TGTGCCAGCAGTAGGGACGCCCCTTATGGCTACACCTTC; CDR3: CASSRDAPYGYTF
V: TRBV19; D: NA; J: TRBJ2-1; size: few; DNA: TGTGCCACTATAGGGTGGGCCCGCAATGAGCAGTTCTTC; CDR3: CATIGWARNEQFF
V: TRBV10-3; D: TRBD1; J: TRBJ2-1; size: NA; DNA: TGTGCCACTAGGGACAGGCAGAACAATGAGCAGTTCTTC; CDR3: CATRDRQNNEQFF
V: TRBV6-1; D: NA; J: TRBJ2-5; size: NA; DNA: TGTGCCAGCGGGGTTTCGCGGGAGACCCAGTACTTC; CDR3: CASGVSRETQYF
V: TRBV11-3; D: NA; J: TRBJ2-2; size: NA; DNA: TGTGCCAGCAGTAAGGACTCTTTGAATACCGGGGAGCTGTTTTTT; CDR3: CASSKDSLNTGELFF
V: TRBV15; D: TRBD2; J: TRBJ2-1; size: once; DNA: TGTGCCACCAGCAGAGAGAGCGGGGGGGCCAATGAGCAGTTCTTC; CDR3: CATSRESGGANEQFF
V: TRBV6-5; D: NA; J: TRBJ2-7; size: NA; DNA: TGTGCCAGCAGTTCAGACACCTACGAGCAGTACTTC; CDR3: CASSSDTYEQYF
V: TRBV5-6; D: NA; J: TRBJ2-5; size: NA; DNA: TGTGCCAGCAGCTTGGACAGGAGGACCGGGGAGACCCAGTACTTC; CDR3: CASSLDRRTGETQYF
V: TRBV5-6; D: NA; J: TRBJ2-2; size: NA; DNA: TGTGCCAGCAGCTTTCCACCAGCAAGGAACGGGGAGCTGTTTTTT; CDR3: CASSFPPARNGELFF
V: TRBV11-2; D: TRBD2; J: TRBJ2-7; size: few; DNA: TGTGCCAGCAGCTCGGGACTAGCCTCCTACGAGCAGTACTTC; CDR3: CASSSGLASYEQYF
V: TRBV11-1; D: NA; J: TRBJ2-1; size: NA; DNA: TGTGCCAGCAGCTTAGGGAGCGGAAACAATGAGCAGTTCTTC; CDR3: CASSLGSGNNEQFF
V: TRBV25-1; D: TRBD1; J: TRBJ1-6; size: NA; DNA: TGTGCCAGCAAGGGGGCCGGGGGTGGACGAAATAATTCACCCCTCCACTTT; CDR3: CASKGAGGGRNNSPLHF
V: TRBV5-8; D: TRBD1; J: TRBJ1-1; size: few; DNA: TGTGCCAGCAGCTTCGACAGGGGAACTGAAGCTTTCTTT; CDR3: CASSFDRGTEAFF
V: TRBV19; D: NA; J: TRBJ2-5; size: NA; DNA: TGTGCCAGTAGTATAGATGAGGTAGGTAGGACCCAGTACTTC; CDR3: CASSIDEVGRTQYF
V: TRBV11-2; D: TRBD1; J: TRBJ2-1; size: once; DNA: TGTGCCAGCAGCCTAAGGGCAGGGACAGGCCCCAATGAGCAGTTCTTC; CDR3: CASSLRAGTGPNEQFF